These T cell receptor beta chains were read from a single sample in a study of CD8+CD57+ T cells in acquired aplastic anemia. Using its own MiXCR run on the reads, TCRdb lists one record per CDR3 protein. The sample lists 400,000 to 600,000 distinct CDR3 sequences; less than 35% were seen once. Sequenced material: sorted CD4+, CD8+, or CD8+CD57+ T cells (not recorded which) from PBMCs. The receptors shown here come from a human donor with aplastic anemia. Each CDR3 is given without its conserved first and last residue. Expanded clones get a size class; other rows say once, few or many, or leave the size out.

abundance	v_gene	CDR3aa
NA	TRBV20-1	SARMGQGNSYNSPLH
NA	TRBV29-1	SVGETGKAYEQY
NA	TRBV11-3	ASSLVREAEAF
many	TRBV2	ASSFDTTNAGELF
NA	TRBV2	ATAGAGYT
many	TRBV4-3	ASSPPIGTSGSNEQY
NA	TRBV18	ASSQRDSPYNEQF
many	TRBV9	ASSGEDGYYGYT
many	TRBV20-1	SASTVANYGYT
NA	TRBV6-1	ATQRVNRNQETQY
few	TRBV7-9	ASSPSSGLAGGLQF
few	TRBV15	ATSRDQDRVNTQY
few	TRBV5-1	ASSPGQGNAGELF
NA	TRBV25-1	ASRLVPRSNRGIIRVNEQF
many	TRBV25-1	ASSERMEQPISDQY
NA	TRBV12-3/TRBV12-4	ASSEPGFSYEQY
many	TRBV7-8	ASGSRRQSSYEQY
NA	TRBV24-1	ATSDSGTGGVYEQY
NA	TRBV19	ASQSPGIYGYT
NA	TRBV10-3	AISGRGLAAYEQY
many	TRBV25-1	ASSEASLGRNEQY
many	TRBV29-1	SAKRGTGTDTQY
few	TRBV9	ASSVEGFSGNTIY
many	TRBV10-3	AISVDRLTSYEQY
few	TRBV11-1	ASSLAKDLGITNYGYT
few	TRBV20-1	SARLPPGLAAARDEQY
NA	TRBV6-2/TRBV6-3	ASRIQGIGMNQPQH
many	TRBV10-3	ATRTDMNTEAF
few	TRBV20-1	SARDVRGSSSTEAF
many	TRBV19	ASSGGQSSPLH
NA	TRBV5-1	ASSLVEGFQETQY
NA	TRBV5-1	ASSADPNTDTQY
few	TRBV20-1	SAIGTPTLQETQY
many	TRBV24-1	ATSRDYNSPLH
many	TRBV10-3	AISHDRGLAF
few	TRBV7-3	ASRGGLIYEQY
few	TRBV6-1	ASSAIQGVAPQH
many	TRBV7-7	ASSLGAARQETQY
NA	TRBV6-1	ASSRQAGGYEQY
few	TRBV7-8	ASSSQRLNTEAF
many	TRBV7-2	ASSRTGVRTEAF
NA	TRBV6-1	ASSENGRNTEAF
few	TRBV5-1	ASSYDGSNIQY